This TCR beta chain stems from a study of blood T cell repertoires in COVID-19. Overall study context: Acute-phase and convalescent COVID-19 samples originated in the United States, Italy and Spain.

Profiled with immunoSEQ multiplex PCR; TCRdb holds only in-frame clones, not every one. The table includes 250,000 to 300,000 clones, around nine tenths detected once. V lost 5 bases, J lost 7 bases, and 14 bases lay in between. Germline CDR1 LNHDA, CDR2 SQIVND (reference sequence). The CDR3 totals 13 residues. Sequences were obtained from peripheral blood. The sequence came from a woman in her 30s with COVID-19, enrolled during active disease. V and J are TRBV19 and TRBJ1-1, with D maybe TRBD1 (6 bases). The DNA of the CDR3 is TGTGCCAGTAGTCCTCAAACAGGGTATGAAGCTTTCTTT. Translated, it gives CASSPQTGYEAFF.